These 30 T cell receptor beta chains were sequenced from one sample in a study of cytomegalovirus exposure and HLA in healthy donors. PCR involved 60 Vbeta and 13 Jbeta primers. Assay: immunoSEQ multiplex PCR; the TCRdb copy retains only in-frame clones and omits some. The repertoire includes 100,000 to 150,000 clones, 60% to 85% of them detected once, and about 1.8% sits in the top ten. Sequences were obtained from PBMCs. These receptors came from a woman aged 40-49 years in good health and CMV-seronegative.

The CDR3 here is CASSLMVVTDRPQNSPLHF. CDR3 DNA sequence: TGTGCCAGCAGCTTGATGGTGGTCACCGACAGGCCCCAAAATTCACCCCTCCACTTT. This rearrangement joins TRBV11-3 to TRBJ1-6; the D gene is possibly TRBD1 (6 bases). Deletions cut 3 bases from V and 7 bases from J, with 25 bases between. The CDR3 is made up of 19 amino acids. CDR1 and CDR2 (germline): SGHNT, YENEEA. Full variable domain (outside the CDR3, taken from reference TRBV11-3 and TRBJ1-6): EAGVVQSPRYKIIEKKQPVAFWCNPISGHNTLYWYLQNLGQGPELLIRYENEEAVDDSQLPKDRFSAERLKGVDSTLKIQPAELGDSAVYLCASSLMVVTDRPQNSPLHFGNGTRLTVT.

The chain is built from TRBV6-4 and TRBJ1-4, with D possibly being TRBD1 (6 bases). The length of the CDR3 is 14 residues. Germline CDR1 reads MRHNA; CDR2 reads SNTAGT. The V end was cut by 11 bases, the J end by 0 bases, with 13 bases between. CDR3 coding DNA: TGTGCCGCGACAGGCCCTGCAACTAATGAAAAACTGTTTTTT. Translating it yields CAATGPATNEKLFF.

CDR3 bases: TGTGCCAGCAGCTTGGGTGGACAGTGGTATGGCTACACCTTC. Amino acids: CASSLGGQWYGYTF. V usage is TRBV5-6 and J usage is TRBJ1-2; D is perhaps TRBD1 (6 bases). Trimming stripped 0 bases from V and 5 bases from J, with 11 bases between. Germline V gives CDR1 SGHDT, CDR2 YYEEEE. The CDR3 sequence is 14 residues long.

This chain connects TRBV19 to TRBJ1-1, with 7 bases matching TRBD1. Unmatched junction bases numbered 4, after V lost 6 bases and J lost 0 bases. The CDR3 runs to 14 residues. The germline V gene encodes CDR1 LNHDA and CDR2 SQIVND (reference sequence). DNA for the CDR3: TGTGCCAGTAGGAGGACAGGTATGAACACTGAAGCTTTCTTT. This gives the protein CASRRTGMNTEAFF.

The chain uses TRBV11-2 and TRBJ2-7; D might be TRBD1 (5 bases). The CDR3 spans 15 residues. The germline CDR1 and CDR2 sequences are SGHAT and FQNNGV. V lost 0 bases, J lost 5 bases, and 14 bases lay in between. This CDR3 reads CASSLDQAGPHEQYF. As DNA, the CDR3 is TGTGCCAGCAGCTTAGATCAAGCAGGGCCCCACGAGCAGTACTTC.

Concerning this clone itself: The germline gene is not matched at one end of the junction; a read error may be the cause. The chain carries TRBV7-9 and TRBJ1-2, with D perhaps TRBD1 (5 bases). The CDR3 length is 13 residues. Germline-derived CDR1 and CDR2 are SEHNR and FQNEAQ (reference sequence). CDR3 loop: CASSFQGNNGYTF. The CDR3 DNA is TGTGCCAGCAGCTTTCAGGGTAACAATGGCTACACCTTC.

CDR3 residues: CASSLRSSDRGRDGYTF. The CDR3 region has the DNA TGTGCCAGTAGTCTCAGATCTTCGGACAGGGGTAGGGATGGCTACACCTTC. V usage is TRBV19 and J usage is TRBJ1-2; 9 bases agree with TRBD1. The CDR3 has 17 amino acids. Losses at the gene ends were 5 bases for V and 6 bases for J; bases not matched to a gene: 16. Germline CDR1 is LNHDA and CDR2 is SQIVND (reference sequence).

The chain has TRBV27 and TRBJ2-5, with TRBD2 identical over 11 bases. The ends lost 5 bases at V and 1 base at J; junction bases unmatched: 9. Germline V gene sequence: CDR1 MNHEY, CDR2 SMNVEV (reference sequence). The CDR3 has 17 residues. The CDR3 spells CASSPSTSGILQETQYF. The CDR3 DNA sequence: TGTGCCAGCAGTCCCTCGACTAGCGGGATACTCCAAGAGACCCAGTACTTC.

The CDR3 loop reads CASRIGGQPQHF. The CDR3 DNA reads as TGTGCCAGTAGAATTGGAGGGCAGCCCCAGCATTTT. The gene calls are TRBV19 and TRBJ1-5; D unclear. Trimming cost V 6 bases and J 7 bases, with 10 bases left between them. Per the germline V gene, CDR1 is LNHDA and CDR2 is SQIVND (reference sequence). The CDR3 covers 12 residues.

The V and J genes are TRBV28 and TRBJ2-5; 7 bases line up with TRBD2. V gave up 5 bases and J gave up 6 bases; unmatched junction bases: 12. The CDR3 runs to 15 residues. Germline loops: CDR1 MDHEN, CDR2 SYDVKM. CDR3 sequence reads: CASSLTGLGSKTQYF. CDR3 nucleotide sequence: TGTGCCAGCAGTCTCACCGGACTAGGTTCGAAGACCCAGTACTTC.

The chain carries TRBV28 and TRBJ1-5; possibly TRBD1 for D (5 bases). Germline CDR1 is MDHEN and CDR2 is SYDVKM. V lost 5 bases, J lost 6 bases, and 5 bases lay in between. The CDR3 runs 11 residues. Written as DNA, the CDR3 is TGTGCCAGCAGTCAGGGTCAGCCCCAGCATTTT. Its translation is CASSQGQPQHF.

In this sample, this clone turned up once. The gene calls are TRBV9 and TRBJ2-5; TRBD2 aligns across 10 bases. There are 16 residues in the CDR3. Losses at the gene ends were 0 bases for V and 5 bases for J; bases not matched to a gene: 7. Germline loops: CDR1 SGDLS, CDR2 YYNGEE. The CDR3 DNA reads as TGTGCCAGCAGCGTAGTTAGCGGGGGGCCGGCGGAGACCCAGTACTTC. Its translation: CASSVVSGGPAETQYF. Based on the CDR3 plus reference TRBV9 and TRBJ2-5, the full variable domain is DSGVTQTPKHLITATGQRVTLRCSPRSGDLSVYWYQQSLDQGLQFLIQYYNGEERAKGNILERFSAQQFPDLHSELNLSSLELGDSALYFCASSVVSGGPAETQYFGPGTRLLVL.

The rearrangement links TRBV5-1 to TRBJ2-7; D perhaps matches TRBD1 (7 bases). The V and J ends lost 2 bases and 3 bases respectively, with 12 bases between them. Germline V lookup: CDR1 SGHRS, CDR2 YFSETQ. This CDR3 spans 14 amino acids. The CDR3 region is CASSFQGDFYEQYF. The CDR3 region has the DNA TGCGCCAGCAGCTTTCAGGGGGACTTCTACGAGCAGTACTTC.

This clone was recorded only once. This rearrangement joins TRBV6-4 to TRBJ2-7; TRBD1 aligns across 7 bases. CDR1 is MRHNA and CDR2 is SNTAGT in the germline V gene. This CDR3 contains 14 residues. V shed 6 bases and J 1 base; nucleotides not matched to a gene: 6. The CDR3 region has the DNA TGTGCCAGCAGAGGGGGCCCCAGTTCCTACGAGCAGTACTTC. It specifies CASRGGPSSYEQYF.

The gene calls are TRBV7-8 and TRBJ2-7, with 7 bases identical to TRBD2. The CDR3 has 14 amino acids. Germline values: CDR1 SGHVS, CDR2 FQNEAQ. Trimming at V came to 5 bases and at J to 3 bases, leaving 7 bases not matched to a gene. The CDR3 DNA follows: TGTGCCAGCAGCCCCAGGACGGGGGGCTACGAGCAGTACTTC. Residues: CASSPRTGGYEQYF.

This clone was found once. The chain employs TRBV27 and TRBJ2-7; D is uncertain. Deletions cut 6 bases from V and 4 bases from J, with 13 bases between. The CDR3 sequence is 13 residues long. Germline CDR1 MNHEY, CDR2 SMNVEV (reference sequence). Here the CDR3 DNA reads TGTGCCAGCAGAGCATCTGATCCTTACGAGCAGTACTTC. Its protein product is CASRASDPYEQYF.

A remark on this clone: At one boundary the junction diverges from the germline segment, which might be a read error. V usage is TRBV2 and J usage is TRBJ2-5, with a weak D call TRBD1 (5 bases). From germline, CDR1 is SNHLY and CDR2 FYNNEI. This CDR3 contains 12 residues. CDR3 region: CAGRAPQETQYF. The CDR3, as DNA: TGTGCCGGCAGGGCCCCCCAAGAGACCCAGTACTTC.

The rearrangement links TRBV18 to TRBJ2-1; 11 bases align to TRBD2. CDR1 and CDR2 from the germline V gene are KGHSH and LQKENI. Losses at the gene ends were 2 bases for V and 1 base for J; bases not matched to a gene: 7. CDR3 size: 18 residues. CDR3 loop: CASSPELSSGGSYNEQFF. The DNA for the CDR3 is TGTGCCAGCTCACCAGAATTATCTAGCGGGGGGTCCTACAATGAGCAGTTCTTC.

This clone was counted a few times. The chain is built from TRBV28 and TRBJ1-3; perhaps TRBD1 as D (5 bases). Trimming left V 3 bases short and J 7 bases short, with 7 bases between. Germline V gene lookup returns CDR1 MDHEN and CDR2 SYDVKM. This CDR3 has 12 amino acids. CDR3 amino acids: CASSLGGNTIYF. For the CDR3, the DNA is TGTGCCAGCAGTTTGGGGGGGAACACCATATATTTT.

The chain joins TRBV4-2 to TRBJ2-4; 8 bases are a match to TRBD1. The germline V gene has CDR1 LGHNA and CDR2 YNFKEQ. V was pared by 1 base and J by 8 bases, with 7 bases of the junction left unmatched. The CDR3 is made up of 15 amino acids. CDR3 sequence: CASSQASTGADIQYF. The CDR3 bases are TGTGCCAGCAGCCAAGCCTCGACAGGGGCGGACATTCAGTACTTC.

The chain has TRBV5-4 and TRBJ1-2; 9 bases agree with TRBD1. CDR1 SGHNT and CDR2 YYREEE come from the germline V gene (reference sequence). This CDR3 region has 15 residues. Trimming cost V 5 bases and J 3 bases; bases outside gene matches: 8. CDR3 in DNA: TGTGCCAGCAGTTCTACAGGGGGCCCTGACTATGGCTACACCTTC. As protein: CASSSTGGPDYGYTF. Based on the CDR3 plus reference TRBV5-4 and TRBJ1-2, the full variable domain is ETGVTQSPTHLIKTRGQQVTLRCSSQSGHNTVSWYQQALGQGPQFIFQYYREEENGRGNFPPRFSGLQFPNYSSELNVNALELDDSALYLCASSSTGGPDYGYTFGSGTRLTVV.

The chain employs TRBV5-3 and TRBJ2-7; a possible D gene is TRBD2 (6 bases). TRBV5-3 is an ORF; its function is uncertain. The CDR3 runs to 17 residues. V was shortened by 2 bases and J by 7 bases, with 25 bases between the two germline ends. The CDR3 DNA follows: TGTGCCAGAAGCTTCGGTCCATCCCAGCCCTGGGCGGGGGAGCAGTACTTC. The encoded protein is CARSFGPSQPWAGEQYF.

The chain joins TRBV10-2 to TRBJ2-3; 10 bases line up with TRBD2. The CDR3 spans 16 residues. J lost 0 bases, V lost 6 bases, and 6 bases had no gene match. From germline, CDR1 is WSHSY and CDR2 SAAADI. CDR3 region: CASRAHSGGSTDTQYF. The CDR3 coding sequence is TGCGCCAGCAGGGCCCATAGCGGGGGGAGCACAGATACGCAGTATTTT.

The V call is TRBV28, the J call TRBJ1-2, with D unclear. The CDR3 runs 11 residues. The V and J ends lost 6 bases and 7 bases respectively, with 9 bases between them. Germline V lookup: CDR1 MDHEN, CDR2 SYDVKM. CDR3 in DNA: TGTGCCAGCAGCCCCCGGTTTGGCTACACCTTC. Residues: CASSPRFGYTF.

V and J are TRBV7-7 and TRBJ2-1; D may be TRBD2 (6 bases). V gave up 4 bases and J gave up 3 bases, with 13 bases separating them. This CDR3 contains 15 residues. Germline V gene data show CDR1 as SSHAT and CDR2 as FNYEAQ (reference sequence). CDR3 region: CASSSHQGGYNEQFF. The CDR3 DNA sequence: TGTGCCAGCAGCTCACACCAGGGAGGCTACAATGAGCAGTTCTTC.

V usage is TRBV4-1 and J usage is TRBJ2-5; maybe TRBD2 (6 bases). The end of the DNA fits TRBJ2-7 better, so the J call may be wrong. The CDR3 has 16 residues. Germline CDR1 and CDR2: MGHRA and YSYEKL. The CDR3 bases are TGCGCCAGCAGCCACAGGTGGGACTTACCGCCCTACGAGCAGTACTTC. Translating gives CASSHRWDLPPYEQYF.

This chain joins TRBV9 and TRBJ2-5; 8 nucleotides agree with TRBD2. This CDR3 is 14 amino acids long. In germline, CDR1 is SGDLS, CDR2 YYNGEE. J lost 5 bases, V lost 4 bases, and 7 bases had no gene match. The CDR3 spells CASSLQAGDETQYF. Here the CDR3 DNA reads TGTGCCAGCAGCCTTCAAGCGGGAGATGAGACCCAGTACTTC.

CDR3 nucleotides: TGTGCCAGCAGTTTGGGCGGGGGGGCAGATACGCAGTATTTT. It is translated as CASSLGGGADTQYF. The V gene is TRBV28, the J gene TRBJ2-3, with TRBD2 matching over 9 bases. The CDR3 is 14 residues long. Germline-derived CDR1 and CDR2 are MDHEN and SYDVKM. After removal of 3 bases from V and 4 bases from J, the junction contained 2 bases not matched to a gene.

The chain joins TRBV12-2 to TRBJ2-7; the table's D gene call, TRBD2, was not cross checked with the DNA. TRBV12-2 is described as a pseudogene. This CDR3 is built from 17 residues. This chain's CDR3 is CASRPPFGTSGSYEQYF. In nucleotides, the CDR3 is TGTGCAAGTCGCCCCCCCTTCGGGACTAGCGGCTCCTACGAGCAGTACTTC.

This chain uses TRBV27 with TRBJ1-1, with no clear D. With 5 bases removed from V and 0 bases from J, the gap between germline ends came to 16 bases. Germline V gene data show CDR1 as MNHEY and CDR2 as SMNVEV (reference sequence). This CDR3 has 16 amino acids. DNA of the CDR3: TGTGCCAGCAGTCTCCGACCGGGGATATTGAACACTGAAGCTTTCTTT. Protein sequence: CASSLRPGILNTEAFF.